A single sample gave rise to the 9 T cell receptor beta chains below, sequenced in a study of blood T cell repertoires in COVID-19. Clones were sequenced by immunoSEQ multiplex PCR, and TCRdb holds only the in-frame ones, with some missing. The sample carries more than 300,000 clones, around nine tenths recorded once. The sequenced sample was peripheral blood. The receptors shown here come from a woman younger than 35 who had recovered from COVID-19.

This clone was seen more than once but under ten times. The V gene is TRBV6-5, the J gene TRBJ1-3; 7 nucleotides match TRBD1. The CDR3 loop spans 15 amino acids. Germline V gene data show CDR1 as MNHEY and CDR2 as SVGAGI. The J segment lost 3 bases and the V segment lost 6 bases, leaving 8 bases of the junction unmatched. CDR3 residues: CASSVQGVGGNTIYF. In DNA form, the CDR3 reads TGTGCCAGCAGCGTGCAGGGGGTAGGTGGAAACACCATATATTTT.

This rearrangement joins TRBV29-1 to TRBJ2-1, with D possibly being TRBD1 (6 bases). Germline CDR1 SQVTM, CDR2 ANQGSEA. V was trimmed by 4 bases and J by 10 bases, leaving 20 bases between them. The CDR3 runs to 14 residues. As DNA, the CDR3 is TGCAGCGTTGGAGTGGGGGCTCCGTCCGGGGAGCAGTTCTTC. As protein: CSVGVGAPSGEQFF.

J is TRBJ1-2 and V is TRBV19; 9 nucleotides align to TRBD1. Germline V lookup: CDR1 LNHDA, CDR2 SQIVND (reference sequence). The CDR3 is made up of 14 amino acids. V lost 6 bases, J lost 7 bases, and 9 bases stayed unmatched. CDR3 sequence: CASSGPGTGSGYTF. The CDR3 DNA is TGTGCCAGTAGCGGGCCCGGGACAGGGTCTGGCTACACCTTC.

The V call is TRBV30, the J call TRBJ1-4; D unresolved. In germline, CDR1 is GTSNPN, CDR2 SVGIG (reference sequence). CDR3 length: 15 amino acids. V dropped 3 bases and J dropped 5 bases, with 16 bases sitting between them. The CDR3 DNA sequence: TGTGCCTGGAGGAGCACTCGAGGGAGGAATGAAAAACTGTTTTTT. Protein product: CAWRSTRGRNEKLFF.

The CDR3 protein is CASRTRKVQDYEQYV. The CDR3 DNA is TGTGCCAGCAGGACCAGAAAAGTACAGGACTACGAGCAGTACGTC. This chain joins TRBV5-6 and TRBJ2-7, with D tentatively TRBD1 (5 bases). CDR3 size: 15 residues. Trimming stripped 5 bases from V and 3 bases from J, with 18 bases between. Germline loops: CDR1 SGHDT, CDR2 YYEEEE.

V gene TRBV2 combines with J gene TRBJ2-5; D not certain. The CDR3 extends over 14 amino acids. V gave up 7 bases and J gave up 2 bases, with 14 bases separating them. CDR1 SNHLY and CDR2 FYNNEI come from the germline V gene. CDR3 bases: TGTGCCAGCATGAAGGAGAGGAATCAAGAGACCCAGTACTTC. As protein: CASMKERNQETQYF.

This rearrangement joins TRBV5-5 to TRBJ2-7, with 9 nucleotides matching TRBD1. The length of the CDR3 is 15 residues. Unmatched junction bases numbered 8, after V lost 4 bases and J lost 3 bases. Germline CDR1 and CDR2: SGHKS and YYEKEE (reference sequence). CDR3 in amino acids: CASSQRTGDYYEQYV. CDR3 DNA sequence: TGTGCCAGCAGCCAAAGGACAGGGGACTACTACGAGCAGTACGTC.

The rearrangement joins TRBV25-1 to TRBJ1-1; no definite D call. CDR3 length: 13 amino acids. Germline V CDR1 and CDR2: MGHDK, SYGVNS. Trimming took off 4 bases at V and 4 bases at J, with 10 bases between the two ends. This CDR3 is CASSAPPGTEAFF. The CDR3 coding sequence is TGTGCCAGCAGTGCGCCCCCCGGCACTGAAGCTTTCTTT. The whole variable domain, filled in from reference TRBV25-1 and TRBJ1-1, reads EADIYQTPRYLVIGTGKKITLECSQTMGHDKMYWYQQDPGMELHLIHYSYGVNSTEKGDLSSESTVSRIRTEHFPLTLESARPSHTSQYLCASSAPPGTEAFFGQGTRLTVV.

The rearrangement uses TRBV5-1 and TRBJ2-5, with D uncertain. The V end was cut by 0 bases, the J end by 9 bases, with 12 bases between. The CDR3 totals 13 residues. CDR1 SGHRS and CDR2 YFSETQ come from the germline V gene. The DNA for the CDR3 is TGCGCCAGCAGCTTGGATCCAGGCTCTTCCCAGTACTTC. Amino acid sequence: CASSLDPGSSQYF. Drawing the rest from reference TRBV5-1 and TRBJ2-5, the complete variable domain is KAGVTQTPRYLIKTRGQQVTLSCSPISGHRSVSWYQQTPGQGLQFLFEYFSETQRNKGNFPGRFSGRQFSNSRSEMNVSTLELGDSALYLCASSLDPGSSQYFGPGTRLLVL.